This T cell receptor (beta chain) derives from a study of blood T cell repertoires in COVID-19. Study details: Specimens from acute and convalescent COVID-19 originated in the United States, Italy and Spain. PBMCs, B-cell-depleted T cells, or T cells provided the cDNA or gDNA that made up the material.

Some clones are missing from TCRdb's copy, which holds only in-frame ones; the method was immunoSEQ multiplex PCR. Here the sample spans about 150,000 clones, 85% to 90% being singletons. CDR1 is LGHNA and CDR2 is YSLEER in the germline V gene. The CDR3 extends over 16 amino acids. The J segment lost 8 bases and the V segment lost 0 bases, leaving 12 bases of the junction unmatched. The receptor's source is a human donor in a cohort sampled during active COVID-19. The gene calls are TRBV4-3 and TRBJ1-2, with 7 positions matching TRBD1. Sequences were obtained from peripheral blood. CDR3 DNA sequence: TGCGCCAGCAGCCAAGATCGACAGGGCGCACTTTGGGGCTACACCTTC. This gives the protein CASSQDRQGALWGYTF.